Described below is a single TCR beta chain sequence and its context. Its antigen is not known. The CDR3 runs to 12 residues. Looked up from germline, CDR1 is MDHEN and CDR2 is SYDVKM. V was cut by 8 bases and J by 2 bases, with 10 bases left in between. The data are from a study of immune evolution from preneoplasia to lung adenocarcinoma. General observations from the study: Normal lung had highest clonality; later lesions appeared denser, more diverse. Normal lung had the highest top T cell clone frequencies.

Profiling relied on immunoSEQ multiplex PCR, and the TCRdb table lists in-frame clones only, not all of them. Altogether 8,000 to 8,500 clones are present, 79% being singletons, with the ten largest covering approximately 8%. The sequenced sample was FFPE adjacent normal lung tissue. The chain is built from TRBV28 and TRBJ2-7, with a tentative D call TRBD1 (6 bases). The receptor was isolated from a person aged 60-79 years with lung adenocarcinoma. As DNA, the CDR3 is TGTGCCAGCTCTGGGACAACCTACGAGCAGTACTTC. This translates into CASSGTTYEQYF.